Included here is one TCR beta chain sequence, with context. The data were obtained in a study of identical twins. TCRdb called the 5' RACE reads again in MiXCR, with one record for every CDR3 protein. The data hold 1.5 million to 2 million distinct CDR3 sequences, with under 35% observed a single time. Sequencing used cord blood. The TCR comes from a newborn girl in good health.

CDR3 in DNA: TGTGCCAGCATCCTTCCCCGGGACCCGCCAAGGGATACGCAGTATTTT. This encodes CASILPRDPPRDTQYF. J is TRBJ2-3 and V is TRBV6-1; D might be TRBD1 or TRBD2, each matching 5 bases. The V gene lost 7 bases and the J gene lost 6 bases, with 23 bases spanning the gap. The CDR3 has 16 amino acids. Germline V CDR1 and CDR2: MNHNS, SASEGT.